A single TCR beta chain is shown here with its context. The CDR3 extends over 13 amino acids. Trimming cost V 4 bases and J 2 bases, with 8 bases left between them. The study drew participants aged about 18 to 89 years from around 24 US areas. This sample is drawn from a study of blood T cell repertoires in COVID-19. The wider study: T cells, B-cell-depleted T cells, or PBMCs provided the cDNA or gDNA that served as material.

The data were produced by immunoSEQ multiplex PCR, yet TCRdb's version contains in-frame clones alone and is incomplete. The repertoire has 110,000 to 150,000 clones, 84% of them found once; the top ten carry approximately 1.6%. This TCR was recovered from a woman aged 18-30 years who had been exposed to COVID-19. The sequenced sample was PBMCs or T cells enriched from blood (not recorded which). The chain combines TRBV12-3 or TRBV12-4 with TRBJ1-2; D possibly corresponds to TRBD1 (6 bases). Here the CDR3 reads CASSSGQNYGYTF. The CDR3 DNA reads as TGTGCCAGCAGTTCCGGACAGAACTATGGCTACACCTTC.